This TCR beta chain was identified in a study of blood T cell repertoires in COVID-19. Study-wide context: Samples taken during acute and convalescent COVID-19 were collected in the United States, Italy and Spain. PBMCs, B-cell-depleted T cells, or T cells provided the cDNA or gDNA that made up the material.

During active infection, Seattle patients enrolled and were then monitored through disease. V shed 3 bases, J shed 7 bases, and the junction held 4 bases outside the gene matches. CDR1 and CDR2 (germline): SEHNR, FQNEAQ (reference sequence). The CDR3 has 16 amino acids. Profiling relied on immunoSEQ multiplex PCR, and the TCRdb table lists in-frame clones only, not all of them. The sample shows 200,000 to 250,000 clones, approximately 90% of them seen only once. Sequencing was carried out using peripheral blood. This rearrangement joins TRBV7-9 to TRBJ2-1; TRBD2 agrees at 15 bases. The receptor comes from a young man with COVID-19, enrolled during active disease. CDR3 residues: CASSLRGLAGGNEQFF. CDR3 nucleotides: TGTGCCAGCAGCTTGCGGGGACTAGCGGGGGGAAATGAGCAGTTCTTC.